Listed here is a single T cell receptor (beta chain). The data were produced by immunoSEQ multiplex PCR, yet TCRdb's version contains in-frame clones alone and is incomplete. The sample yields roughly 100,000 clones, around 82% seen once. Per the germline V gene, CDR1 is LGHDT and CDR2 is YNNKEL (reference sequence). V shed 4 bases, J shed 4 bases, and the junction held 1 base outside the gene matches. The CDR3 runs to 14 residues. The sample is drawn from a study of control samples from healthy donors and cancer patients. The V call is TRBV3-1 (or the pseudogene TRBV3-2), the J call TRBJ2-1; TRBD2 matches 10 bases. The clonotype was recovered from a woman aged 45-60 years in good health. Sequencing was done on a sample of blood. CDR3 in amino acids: CASSPGLAYNEQFF. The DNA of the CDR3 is TGTGCCAGCAGCCCGGGACTAGCGTACAATGAGCAGTTCTTC.